This is a list of T cell receptor beta chains from one sample in a study of blood T cells in healthy people across ages. TCRdb reprocessed the 5' RACE reads with MiXCR, giving one entry per CDR3 protein. The sample lists 1 million or so distinct CDR3 sequences; 35% to 55% were seen once. The sample was blood. The receptors shown here come from a woman aged 55 to 70 in good health. Each CDR3 is given with its conserved first and last residue. The D gene is left open where the match is weak. Clone size is shown for a subset of rows, as once, few, many or a class of expanded clone.

many TRBJ2-5 . TRBV20-1 TGCAGTGCTGTAGCGGTATTTGCGGAGACCCAGTACTTC CSAVAVFAETQYF
few TRBJ1-2 . TRBV6-5 TGTGCCAGCAGTGCCCGGGAGGACTATGGCTACACCTTC CASSAREDYGYTF
few TRBJ1-2 . TRBV5-1 TGCGCCAGCAGCCCGGCCGACAGAGTATGGCTAAACACCTTC CASSPADRVWLNTF
. TRBJ2-7 TRBD2 TRBV20-1 TGCAGTGCTAAGCGGGAGGCCTCCTACAATGAGCAGTACTTC CSAKREASYNEQYF
few TRBJ2-1 . TRBV4-1 TGCGCCAGCAGCCAAGATACCCTTTACAATGAGCAGTTCTTC CASSQDTLYNEQFF
few TRBJ1-2 TRBD1 TRBV12-3/TRBV12-4 TGTGCCAGCAGTTTAACGACTTTAGGACAGGGAGACTATGGCTACACCTTC CASSLTTLGQGDYGYTF
many TRBJ2-5 . TRBV5-1 TGTGCCAGCAGCTTAGCCGCGGGGCAAGAGACCCAGTACTTC CASSLAAGQETQYF
few TRBJ1-4 TRBD1 TRBV4-3 TGCGCCAGCAGCCGGGCGGGACAGGTACGGGAAAAACTGTTTTTT CASSRAGQVREKLFF
. TRBJ1-2 . TRBV29-1 TGCAGCGTTGGAGGGAGGGAGGGCTACACCTTC CSVGGREGYTF
. TRBJ1-2 TRBD1 TRBV15 TGTGCCACCAGCAGAGAAGGGGGACAGGACTATGGCTACACCTTC CATSREGGQDYGYTF
. TRBJ2-1 . TRBV5-5 TGTGCCAGCAGCTTGGCCCTTAGCGGAGGATACAATGAGCAGTTCTTC CASSLALSGGYNEQFF
. TRBJ1-4 . TRBV3-1 TGTGCCAGCAGCCAAAGGGGGACGGAAAAACTGTTTTTT CASSQRGTEKLFF
. TRBJ1-6 TRBD1 TRBV27 TGTGCCAGCAGACGATGGACAGGGGAAAATTCACCCCTCCACTTT CASRRWTGENSPLHF
. TRBJ2-6 TRBD1 TRBV5-1 TGCGCCAGCAGCTTTAGACAGGGGTCTGGGGCCAACGTCCTGACTTTC CASSFRQGSGANVLTF
few TRBJ2-4 . TRBV5-1 TGCGCCAGCAGCTTGGGAGGGGCGGAGGCCAAAAACATTCAGTACTTC CASSLGGAEAKNIQYF
few TRBJ2-3 TRBD1 TRBV20-1 TGCAGTGCTAGTGCCGGGACAGGGATCACAGATACGCAGTATTTT CSASAGTGITDTQYF
. TRBJ2-5 TRBD2 TRBV5-6 TGTGCCCGCAGCTTGGCCACGGGAGGAGAGACCCAGTACTTC CARSLATGGETQYF
. TRBJ2-7 . TRBV29-1 TGCAGCGTTGAATTCGGGGGTCCTTCCGAGCAGTACTTC CSVEFGGPSEQYF
few TRBJ2-5 . TRBV2 TGTGCCAGCACCCGGCAGTACTTC CASTRQYF
few TRBJ2-4 . TRBV28 TGTGCCAGCAGTTTATGGCAGGGAATAGCCAAAAACATTCAGTACTTC CASSLWQGIAKNIQYF
. TRBJ2-7 TRBD2 TRBV9 TGTGCCAGCAGCGCTAGCGGGATGGGCGACGAGCAGTACTTC CASSASGMGDEQYF
. TRBJ1-1 TRBD1 TRBV4-2 TGTGCCAGCAGCCAATCCGCCCGGGACAGGGGTTTAGCTTTCTTT CASSQSARDRGLAFF
few TRBJ2-7 TRBD1 TRBV9 TGTGCCAGCAGCGTGGGGGACAGGACCGGGGACGAGCAGTACTTC CASSVGDRTGDEQYF